A single sample gave rise to the 12 T cell receptor beta chains below, sequenced in a study of blood T cells in healthy people across ages. The authors ran a second PCR of roughly 7 to 11 cycles using a sample-barcoded 5' primer and a J-beta primer mix. TCRdb ran MiXCR on the 5' RACE reads and lists one entry per CDR3 protein. The repertoire holds 1.5 million to 2 million distinct CDR3 sequences, about 39% seen once, with around 23% in the top ten. Sequenced material: blood. These receptors originate from a human donor in good health.

Note on this clonotype: At one boundary the junction diverges from the germline segment, which might be a read error. This rearrangement joins TRBV9 to TRBJ2-5; possibly TRBD2 for D (7 bases). CDR1 is SGDLS and CDR2 is YYNGEE in the germline V gene. The CDR3 extends over 15 amino acids. The CDR3 loop is CASGPRGGAYETQYF. In DNA form, the CDR3 reads TGTGCCAGCGGACCGCGAGGGGGGGCGTACGAGACTCAGTACTTC.

In regard to this clonotype: This may be a read error: a much more frequent sequence differs by one nucleotide. The CDR3 region is CASSLEGTSGGCGFYSEQFF. As DNA, the CDR3 is TGTGCCAGCAGCTTAGAAGGGACTAGCGGGGGGTGTGGGTTTTACAGTGAGCAGTTCTTC. This chain joins TRBV11-2 and TRBJ2-1; 15 positions agree with TRBD2. Germline assignment: CDR1 SGHAT and CDR2 FQNNGV. There are 20 residues in the CDR3.

The CDR3 loop is CASSLDRDREETQYF. CDR3 DNA: TGTGCCAGCAGTTTAGACCGGGACAGGGAAGAGACCCAGTACTTC. The chain employs TRBV12-3 or TRBV12-4 and TRBJ2-5, with 9 bases fitting TRBD1. This CDR3 has 15 amino acids. The V gene end was trimmed by 1 base and the J gene end by 3 bases; junction bases not matched to a gene: 3.

This clonotype has only a few counts. The rearrangement links TRBV4-1 to TRBJ2-1, with 11 nucleotides matching TRBD2. CDR1 is MGHRA and CDR2 is YSYEKL in the germline V gene. Trimming removed 1 base from V and 7 bases from J; junction bases left unmatched: 9. The CDR3 runs 17 residues. This CDR3 reads CASSQALAGGNWNEQFF. The CDR3 nucleotides are TGCGCCAGCAGCCAAGCGTTAGCGGGGGGGAACTGGAATGAGCAGTTCTTC.

The chain links TRBV5-1 to TRBJ2-2; no clear D gene. CDR3 length: 15 amino acids. Germline CDR1 and CDR2: SGHRS and YFSETQ. V was pared by 1 base and J by 5 bases, with 12 bases between. The CDR3 is CASSLNKGWTGELFF. DNA of the CDR3: TGCGCCAGCAGCTTGAACAAGGGTTGGACCGGGGAGCTGTTTTTT.

This clonotype was recorded many times. The genes are TRBV4-3 and TRBJ2-7; 8 bases agree with TRBD1. Germline V lookup: CDR1 LGHNA, CDR2 YSLEER. The J segment lost 7 bases and the V segment lost 0 bases, leaving 8 bases of the junction unmatched. This CDR3 is built from 15 residues. The CDR3 sequence: CASSQDRQGADEQYF. CDR3 coding DNA: TGCGCCAGCAGCCAAGATCGGCAGGGGGCGGATGAGCAGTACTTC.

The chain combines TRBV7-2 with TRBJ2-7, with 7 bases fitting TRBD2. The V segment lost 3 bases and the J segment 2 bases; nucleotides outside the gene matches: 4. The CDR3 consists of 14 residues. The germline CDR1 and CDR2 sequences are SGHTA and FQGNSA. The CDR3 protein is CASSLTSLPYEQYF. In DNA form, the CDR3 reads TGTGCCAGCAGCTTGACTAGCCTACCCTACGAGCAGTACTTC.

There are a few counts of this clonotype. V is TRBV7-9 and J is TRBJ2-3; 8 positions agree with TRBD1. This CDR3 comprises 16 residues. The germline V gene has CDR1 SEHNR and CDR2 FQNEAQ (reference sequence). V was pared by 2 bases and J by 3 bases, with 7 bases of the junction left unmatched. Here the CDR3 DNA reads TGTGCCAGCAGCTTAACCAGACAGGGGTATACAGATACGCAGTATTTT. Residues: CASSLTRQGYTDTQYF.

On this clonotype itself: The junction does not match germline at one end; this may be a read error. V usage is TRBV20-1 and J usage is TRBJ2-7; 10 bases line up with TRBD2. The CDR3 is 14 residues long. CDR1 and CDR2 from the germline V gene are DFQATT and SNEGSKA (reference sequence). CDR3 residues: CSARNQRGGPEQYF. Here the CDR3 DNA reads TGCAGCGCTAGAAACCAGCGGGGGGGCCCCGAGCAGTACTTC.

V gene TRBV27 combines with J gene TRBJ2-1; 8 bases are shared with TRBD2. Germline CDR1 reads MNHEY; CDR2 reads SMNVEV (reference sequence). After removal of 6 bases from V and 6 bases from J, the junction contained 7 bases not matched to a gene. The CDR3 has 14 residues. DNA of the CDR3: TGTGCCAGCAGCGAGCGGGGGCCACCCAATGAGCAGTTCTTC. It codes for CASSERGPPNEQFF.

The J gene is TRBJ2-5, the V gene TRBV4-1; 7 bases map to TRBD1. The CDR3 loop spans 16 amino acids. Germline V gene data show CDR1 as MGHRA and CDR2 as YSYEKL. With 0 bases clipped from V and 5 bases from J, the junction kept 9 bases outside the gene matches. The CDR3 nucleotides read TGCGCCAGCAGCCAAGAACGGAGAGACAGGGTCGAGACCCAGTACTTC. Translation: CASSQERRDRVETQYF.

This sequence joins TRBV11-2 and TRBJ2-7; 7 bases are shared with TRBD1. The J call is uncertain, as TRBJ2-5 better fits the DNA end. The CDR3 covers 16 residues. The germline gives CDR1 SGHAT, CDR2 FQNNGV. CDR3 sequence (DNA): TGTGCCAGCAGCCTGGTACAGGGGTTGGACTCGGAGACCCAGTACTTC. This gives the protein CASSLVQGLDSETQYF.